Presented here are 19 T cell receptor beta chains from one specimen sequenced in a study of OX40 agonist ivuxolimab in advanced cancers. Assay used: immunoSEQ multiplex PCR; TCRdb lists only in-frame clones, some missing. The table has under 75,000 clones, about nine tenths seen once. Sequencing was performed on CD4+ or CD8+ T cells sorted from blood, taken in a trial of the OX40 agonist ivuxolimab. The origin of the receptors is an adult with an advanced solid tumor such as melanoma, head and neck, liver or kidney cancer.

This clone has only a few counts. J is TRBJ2-5 and V is TRBV28; D is ambiguous. Germline CDR1 and CDR2: MDHEN and SYDVKM. V was pared by 3 bases and J by 5 bases, with 7 bases between. The CDR3 totals 12 residues. The CDR3 sequence: CASSFMYETQYF. The CDR3 DNA follows: TGTGCCAGCAGTTTCATGTATGAGACCCAGTACTTC.

This chain joins TRBV27 and TRBJ2-3, with D maybe TRBD1 (6 bases). This CDR3 region has 15 residues. V was trimmed by 0 bases and J by 0 bases, leaving 7 bases between them. CDR1 and CDR2 from the germline V gene are MNHEY and SMNVEV (reference sequence). The CDR3 DNA is TGTGCCAGCAGTTTATCCCAGGGGAGCACAGATACGCAGTATTTT. Encoded protein: CASSLSQGSTDTQYF.

The rearrangement joins TRBV20-1 to TRBJ2-7, with TRBD1 identical over 7 bases. Unmatched junction bases numbered 3, after V lost 6 bases and J lost 4 bases. The CDR3 loop spans 11 amino acids. CDR1 is DFQATT, CDR2 SNEGSKA, per germline (reference sequence). For the CDR3, the DNA is TGCAGTGCGGGGACAGCGTACGAGCAGTACTTC. It specifies CSAGTAYEQYF.

This clone has only one observation. The J gene is TRBJ2-7, the V gene TRBV4-1, with 9 bases lining up with TRBD1. The V gene end was trimmed by 4 bases and the J gene end by 1 base; junction bases not matched to a gene: 2. The CDR3 is 14 residues long. Germline V CDR1 and CDR2: MGHRA, YSYEKL. CDR3 residues: CASSPGTGSYEQYF. CDR3 bases: TGCGCCAGCAGCCCCGGGACAGGGTCCTACGAGCAGTACTTC.

The rearrangement links TRBV5-6 to TRBJ1-6; TRBD1 is a possible D gene (5 bases). Trimming stripped 6 bases from V and 0 bases from J, with 7 bases between. The CDR3 runs 14 residues. CDR1 is SGHDT, CDR2 YYEEEE, per germline. The CDR3 loop reads CASNDSSYNSPLHF. The CDR3 DNA follows: TGTGCCAGCAATGACAGCTCCTATAATTCACCCCTCCACTTT.

The V call is TRBV15, the J call TRBJ1-3; D gene unclear. Trimming took 5 bases from V and 0 from J, leaving 8 bases between them. Germline V gene lookup returns CDR1 LNHNV and CDR2 YYDKDF (reference sequence). The CDR3 is 14 amino acids. CDR3 in amino acids: CATSGQSSGNTIYF. CDR3 in DNA: TGTGCCACCAGCGGGCAGAGCTCTGGAAACACCATATATTTT.

This clone is labeled as medium-sized (0.01 to 0.1%). J is TRBJ2-1 and V is TRBV5-4; a weak D match, TRBD2 (5 bases). The CDR3 loop spans 15 amino acids. Germline V gene data show CDR1 as SGHNT and CDR2 as YYREEE (reference sequence). Trimming cost V 1 base and J 4 bases, with 12 bases left between them. This chain's CDR3 is CASSLNLDYYNEQFF. CDR3 DNA: TGTGCCAGCAGCTTGAACCTCGACTATTACAATGAGCAGTTCTTC.

In regard to this clone: Its ends do not fully match the called genes, so a read error is possible. The rearrangement links TRBV5-1 to TRBJ2-5; D gene unclear. CDR3 length equals 13 residues. Germline values: CDR1 SGHRS, CDR2 YFSETQ. CDR3 in DNA: TGCGCCAGCAGCTTGGTCGGAGAAGAGATCCAGTACTTC. Its protein is CASSLVGEEIQYF.

The V and J genes are TRBV6-1 and TRBJ1-4; D unclear. Germline assignment: CDR1 MNHNS and CDR2 SASEGT. V was shortened by 3 bases and J by 2 bases, with 7 bases between the two germline ends. The CDR3 sequence is 14 residues long. CDR3: CASSEGMTNEKLFF. The CDR3 DNA follows: TGTGCCAGCAGTGAGGGTATGACTAATGAAAAACTGTTTTTT.

The rearrangement uses TRBV7-8 and TRBJ2-3; D uncertain. The V gene lost 5 bases and the J gene lost 4 bases, with 13 bases spanning the gap. The CDR3 runs to 14 residues. Per germline, CDR1 SGHVS and CDR2 FQNEAQ. Here the CDR3 DNA reads TGTGCCAGCAGCCCGGTAGCCCACCCAGATACGCAGTATTTT. Translating it yields CASSPVAHPDTQYF.

The J gene is TRBJ2-1, the V gene TRBV6-6, with D possibly matching TRBD2 (7 bases). Germline loops: CDR1 MNHNY, CDR2 SVGAGI (reference sequence). V was trimmed by 6 bases and J by 4 bases, leaving 13 bases between them. CDR3 size: 14 residues. The CDR3 spells CASRWEGGYNEQFF. CDR3 DNA sequence: TGTGCCAGCAGGTGGGAGGGGGGGTACAATGAGCAGTTCTTC.

The chain uses TRBV7-3 and TRBJ2-3; perhaps TRBD2 as D (6 bases). V gave up 3 bases and J gave up 3 bases, with 13 bases separating them. This CDR3 is 15 amino acids long. Looked up from germline, CDR1 is SGHTA and CDR2 is FQGTGA. The CDR3 DNA sequence: TGTGCCAGCAGCTTGGGCGGGATCGTAACAGATACGCAGTATTTT. Amino acids: CASSLGGIVTDTQYF.

The chain links TRBV28 to TRBJ1-1, with D uncertain. The ends were cut back, 6 bases at V and 1 base at J, with 9 bases in the middle. Germline CDR1 MDHEN, CDR2 SYDVKM. This CDR3 contains 13 residues. CDR3 nucleotides: TGTGCCAGCAGCGACTCCGGGAACACTGAAGCTTTCTTT. It yields the protein CASSDSGNTEAFF.

V gene TRBV11-2 combines with J gene TRBJ2-1; TRBD2 matches at 13 bases. The J segment lost 7 bases and the V segment lost 5 bases, leaving 14 bases of the junction unmatched. CDR3 length equals 18 residues. Germline V gene data show CDR1 as SGHAT and CDR2 as FQNNGV. The CDR3 protein is CASSETSGRSQYTNEQFF. The CDR3 DNA follows: TGTGCCAGCAGCGAGACTAGCGGGAGGTCTCAGTACACGAATGAGCAGTTCTTC.

CDR3 bases: TGTGCCAGCCAGGACACCGGGGAGCTGTTTTTT. Residues: CASQDTGELFF. V and J are TRBV5-6 and TRBJ2-2; D unclear. Trimming shortened V by 7 bases and J by 3 bases, and 4 bases separated the two germline ends. Per the germline V gene, CDR1 is SGHDT and CDR2 is YYEEEE. CDR3 size: 11 residues.

The V gene is TRBV7-3, the J gene TRBJ2-1, with 13 bases matching TRBD2. CDR1 and CDR2 from the germline V gene are SGHTA and FQGTGA. This CDR3 has 13 residues. Germline trimming cut 5 bases from V and 15 bases from J; bases unmatched to any gene: 7. The CDR3 spells CASSLGLAGDPFF. In nucleotides, the CDR3 is TGTGCCAGCAGCCTAGGACTAGCGGGAGATCCGTTCTTC.

The sample holds one count of this clone. V and J are TRBV6-5 and TRBJ1-1; possibly TRBD1 for D (5 bases). Trimming cost V 0 bases and J 5 bases, with 13 bases left between them. The germline CDR1 and CDR2 sequences are MNHEY and SVGAGI. This CDR3 spans 15 amino acids. The CDR3 DNA reads TGTGCCAGCAGTTACTCGAAGCAGGGTTGGACTGAAGCTTTCTTT. It yields the protein CASSYSKQGWTEAFF.

The chain employs TRBV27 and TRBJ2-2; D is unresolved. Trimming removed 4 bases at V and 6 bases at J, with 9 bases between. Germline V lookup: CDR1 MNHEY, CDR2 SMNVEV (reference sequence). This CDR3 is 13 amino acids long. The chain's CDR3 is CASSSAQAGELFF. The CDR3 DNA reads as TGTGCCAGCAGTTCCGCCCAGGCCGGGGAGCTGTTTTTT.

The gene calls are TRBV11-2 and TRBJ2-7, with no clear D. There are 12 residues in the CDR3. The germline V gene encodes CDR1 SGHAT and CDR2 FQNNGV. Trimming removed 5 bases from V and 6 bases from J, with 11 bases in between. In DNA, the CDR3 is TGTGCCAGCAGCCTCCCCTCTCGCGAGCAGTACTTC. Its translation: CASSLPSREQYF.